The source of this TCR beta chain is a study of blood T cell repertoires in COVID-19. Study-level information: COVID-19 samples collected from the United States, Italy and Spain covered acute and convalescent phases.

The V and J ends lost 2 bases and 6 bases, in that order; junction bases with no gene match: 8. Germline V lookup: CDR1 MNHNY, CDR2 SVGAGI (reference sequence). This CDR3 has 15 amino acids. Using immunoSEQ multiplex PCR, the repertoire was profiled, and TCRdb retains in-frame clones only, with some absent. The sample shows tens of thousands of clones, around four fifths of them seen only once. This clone has just a few counts. The chain combines TRBV6-6 with TRBJ1-1; 8 bases map to TRBD1. This sequence originates from a human donor in a cohort sampled during active COVID-19. Sequencing used peripheral blood. The chain's CDR3 is CASSYGQGGNAEAFF. CDR3 sequence (DNA): TGTGCCAGCAGTTACGGACAGGGCGGCAATGCTGAAGCTTTCTTT.